A single sample is the source of the 30 T cell receptor beta chains below, sequenced in a study of T cell repertoires in cytomegalovirus infection. TCRdb itself ran the reads through MiXCR, one entry per CDR3 protein. The sample holds approximately 190,000 distinct CDR3 sequences, approximately 9.7% seen once. Sequenced sample: PBMCs. These receptors were collected from a human donor in good health (CMV status not recorded). Some clones in this sample may be carry-over from other donors' samples.

This clonotype occurred a few times. The chain combines TRBV19 with TRBJ1-5; D unclear. The CDR3 extends over 15 amino acids. Deletions cut 4 bases from V and 0 bases from J, with 10 bases between. From germline, CDR1 is LNHDA and CDR2 SQIVND (reference sequence). The CDR3, as DNA: TGTGCCAGTAGTACACAAGTCTATAGCAATCAGCCCCAGCATTTT. Its protein is CASSTQVYSNQPQHF.

Notes on this clonotype: This may be a read error: a much more frequent sequence differs by one nucleotide. This rearrangement joins TRBV28 to TRBJ2-5; 7 bases are a match to TRBD2. The CDR3 has 14 residues. Germline loops: CDR1 MDHEN, CDR2 SYDVKM. Trimming took 6 bases from V and 9 from J; bases not matched to a gene: 13. The CDR3: CASRSGGGREAQYF. In DNA form, the CDR3 reads TGTGCCAGCAGATCCGGTGGGGGGAGGGAGGCCCAGTACTTC.

This clonotype was seen ten or more times. Here the CDR3 DNA reads TGTGCCAGCAGTTACTCGCCGGGCGGCCTCTACGAGCAGTACTTC. Translation gives CASSYSPGGLYEQYF. This chain uses TRBV6-6 with TRBJ2-7; no clear D gene. CDR1 is MNHNY, CDR2 SVGAGI, per germline (reference sequence). V lost 0 bases and J lost 3, with 12 bases in between. This CDR3 comprises 15 residues.

A few counts support this clonotype. The chain couples TRBV7-2 to TRBJ2-2; 8 nucleotides match TRBD1. V shed 1 base and J 6 bases; nucleotides not matched to a gene: 7. The CDR3 is 16 amino acids. Per the germline V gene, CDR1 is SGHTA and CDR2 is FQGNSA. The CDR3 spells CASSLGTGGRSGELFF. DNA for the CDR3: TGTGCCAGCAGCTTAGGTACAGGGGGTCGGTCCGGGGAGCTGTTTTTT.

This clonotype was recorded many times. The chain has TRBV7-2 and TRBJ2-7; D possibly corresponds to TRBD2 (5 bases). This CDR3 has 14 amino acids. From germline, CDR1 is SGHTA and CDR2 FQGNSA. Trimming removed 1 base at V and 7 bases at J, with 14 bases between. CDR3 sequence (DNA): TGTGCCAGCAGCTTAGGTGCGGAGGTGGGAGAGCAGTACTTC. It yields the protein CASSLGAEVGEQYF.

The table lists this clonotype with many counts. The chain combines TRBV7-3 with TRBJ2-3; the match to TRBD2 covers 11 bases. The germline V gene has CDR1 SGHTA and CDR2 FQGTGA. CDR3 length: 17 residues. Trimming cost V 4 bases and J 5 bases; bases outside gene matches: 11. In nucleotides, the CDR3 is TGTGCCAGCAGCTCGTCATCTCTAGCGGGAGGTGTAGATACGCAGTATTTT. This translates into CASSSSSLAGGVDTQYF.

V gene TRBV6-5 combines with J gene TRBJ1-3; D is unresolved. CDR3 size: 16 residues. The V gene's germline CDR1 is MNHEY and CDR2 SVGAGI. The V gene lost 2 bases and the J gene lost 0 bases, with 11 bases spanning the gap. The DNA of the CDR3 is TGTGCCAGCAGTTACGAGAGCCCGAGCTCTGGAAACACCATATATTTT. Its protein is CASSYESPSSGNTIYF.

This clonotype was counted many times. This sequence joins TRBV7-8 and TRBJ2-6; D ambiguous. V shed 4 bases and J shed 1 base, with 11 bases lying between them. Germline V lookup: CDR1 SGHVS, CDR2 FQNEAQ. This CDR3 is 16 amino acids long. This chain's CDR3 is CASSSSTGSGANVLTF. CDR3 in DNA: TGTGCCAGCAGCTCCTCAACCGGTTCTGGGGCCAACGTCCTGACTTTC.

This clonotype has ten or more counts. V is TRBV7-2 and J is TRBJ1-2; tentative D call: TRBD1 (5 bases). V gave up 1 base and J gave up 0 bases, with 9 bases separating them. The CDR3 covers 15 residues. Germline CDR1 reads SGHTA; CDR2 reads FQGNSA. CDR3 sequence reads: CASSLGGTTNYGYTF. The CDR3 DNA reads TGTGCCAGCAGCTTAGGTGGGACCACTAACTATGGCTACACCTTC.

DNA of the CDR3: TGTGCCAGCAGCCCACAACCAGGGGAAAAACAGCCCCAGCATTTT. Protein: CASSPQPGEKQPQHF. The V and J genes are TRBV7-2 and TRBJ1-5; a weak D match, TRBD1 (6 bases). The germline CDR1 and CDR2 sequences are SGHTA and FQGNSA. V was shortened by 5 bases and J by 7 bases, with 18 bases between the two germline ends. The CDR3 contains 15 residues.

This rearrangement joins TRBV20-1 to TRBJ1-2; 7 bases match TRBD1. CDR3 length equals 15 residues. V lost 8 bases to trimming and J lost 0 bases; unmatched junction nucleotides: 12. The germline V gene has CDR1 DFQATT and CDR2 SNEGSKA (reference sequence). CDR3 nucleotides: TGCAGTCTAGACCGGGACAGCGAAACTAACTATGGCTACACCTTC. This encodes CSLDRDSETNYGYTF.

This clonotype was seen ten or more times. The chain recombines TRBV7-2 with TRBJ1-5, with D unresolved. Germline lookup yields CDR1 SGHTA and CDR2 FQGNSA. The CDR3 runs to 13 residues. Trimming cost V 5 bases and J 3 bases, with 8 bases left between them. This chain's CDR3 is CASSPTTNQPQHF. The DNA of the CDR3 is TGTGCCAGCAGCCCTACGACCAATCAGCCCCAGCATTTT.

This clonotype was recorded many times. The chain combines TRBV7-2 with TRBJ1-2; D unclear. CDR3 length: 14 residues. The germline V gene encodes CDR1 SGHTA and CDR2 FQGNSA. V gave up 1 base and J gave up 8 bases, with 14 bases separating them. Here the CDR3 DNA reads TGTGCCAGCAGCTTAGACTGGCGCCAGGACGGCTACACCTTC. It specifies CASSLDWRQDGYTF.

This clonotype was detected only a few times. The gene calls are TRBV20-1 and TRBJ2-2; 8 nucleotides align to TRBD2. The CDR3 has 15 amino acids. CDR1 and CDR2 from the germline V gene are DFQATT and SNEGSKA (reference sequence). V was pared by 5 bases and J by 3 bases, with 8 bases of the junction left unmatched. The CDR3 DNA is TGCAGTGCTGGGCTTATCGGGAGGGACACCGGGGAGCTGTTTTTT. Its translation: CSAGLIGRDTGELFF.

There are a few counts of this clonotype. This chain uses TRBV5-1 with TRBJ1-2; 8 bases map to TRBD1. V gave up 3 bases and J gave up 8 bases; unmatched junction bases: 6. The CDR3 runs to 13 residues. Germline CDR1 is SGHRS and CDR2 is YFSETQ. The CDR3 bases are TGCGCCAGCAGCTGGGGGACAGGAGGCGGCTACACCTTC. It translates to CASSWGTGGGYTF.

This clonotype appeared many times. The V gene is TRBV4-2, the J gene TRBJ1-4, with D tentatively TRBD1 (6 bases). The CDR3 extends over 17 amino acids. Trimming left V 2 bases short and J 0 bases short, with 13 bases between. CDR1 LGHNA and CDR2 YNFKEQ come from the germline V gene. The CDR3 reads CASSQKGTPATNEKLFF. In DNA, the CDR3 is TGTGCCAGCAGCCAAAAGGGGACACCCGCAACTAATGAAAAACTGTTTTTT.

This clonotype was picked up many times. The V call is TRBV7-2, the J call TRBJ2-5, with a tentative D call TRBD2 (6 bases). The V gene lost 5 bases and the J gene lost 4 bases, with 17 bases spanning the gap. Germline CDR1 is SGHTA and CDR2 is FQGNSA. There are 15 residues in the CDR3. In nucleotides, the CDR3 is TGTGCCAGCAGCCCGCCCCGTAGCGGTGGAGAGACCCAGTACTTC. As protein: CASSPPRSGGETQYF.

On this clonotype itself: A much bigger clone sits one base away, suggesting this may be a read error. The chain recombines TRBV7-3 with TRBJ2-5, with 10 bases aligning to TRBD1. With V trimmed by 11 bases and J by 3 bases, 12 bases remained unmatched. Germline loops: CDR1 SGHTA, CDR2 FQGTGA. This CDR3 has 15 amino acids. Here the CDR3 reads CAGTSGTGAKETQYF. The CDR3, as DNA: TGTGCCGGCACCTCCGGGACAGGGGCTAAAGAGACCCAGTACTTC.

There are many counts of this clonotype. V is TRBV19 and J is TRBJ1-5; 7 nucleotides agree with TRBD1. Germline V gene data show CDR1 as LNHDA and CDR2 as SQIVND (reference sequence). This CDR3 contains 15 residues. V dropped 6 bases and J dropped 11; count of bases not matched to a gene: 16. CDR3 DNA sequence: TGTGCCAGTAGGGCCCTTGACAGGGAATGGTCGGCCCAGCATTTT. Protein sequence: CASRALDREWSAQHF.

A few counts support this clonotype. This CDR3 is CASSLGGQGDSNQPQHF. In nucleotides, the CDR3 is TGCGCCAGCAGCTTGGGGGGACAGGGCGATAGCAATCAGCCCCAGCATTTT. V gene TRBV5-1 combines with J gene TRBJ1-5; 9 positions agree with TRBD1. The germline V gene has CDR1 SGHRS and CDR2 YFSETQ. V shed 0 bases, J shed 0 bases, and the junction held 4 bases outside the gene matches. The CDR3 is 17 residues long.

This clonotype was counted many times. The chain links TRBV10-3 to TRBJ1-6, with D perhaps matching TRBD1 (5 bases). The V gene's germline CDR1 is ENHRY and CDR2 SYGVKD. Trimming cost V 2 bases and J 6 bases, with 11 bases left between them. This CDR3 has 15 residues. CDR3 region: CAISEQGPGNSPLHF. The CDR3 nucleotides read TGTGCCATCAGTGAGCAGGGACCTGGTAATTCACCCCTCCACTTT.

This clonotype has a handful of counts. The chain uses TRBV29-1 and TRBJ2-7; 9 nucleotides agree with TRBD1. Germline trimming cut 4 bases from V and 3 bases from J; bases unmatched to any gene: 10. CDR1 and CDR2 (germline): SQVTM, ANQGSEA. The CDR3 covers 15 residues. The CDR3: CSVVSGTGRVYEQYF. The DNA of the CDR3 is TGCAGCGTTGTCTCCGGGACAGGGCGGGTCTACGAGCAGTACTTC.

This clonotype has ten or more counts. The rearrangement uses TRBV7-2 and TRBJ2-1; D uncertain. Per germline, CDR1 SGHTA and CDR2 FQGNSA. V was cut by 2 bases and J by 0 bases, with 11 bases left in between. The CDR3 contains 16 residues. The CDR3 protein is CASSLFGLNSYNEQFF. The CDR3 DNA sequence: TGTGCCAGCAGCTTATTTGGCCTCAACTCCTACAATGAGCAGTTCTTC.

This clonotype was seen ten or more times. The rearrangement uses TRBV7-2 and TRBJ2-5; no definite D call. The V end lost 7 bases, the J end lost 2 bases, and 11 bases lay between the germline ends. The CDR3 consists of 13 residues. Germline V lookup: CDR1 SGHTA, CDR2 FQGNSA. The CDR3 DNA sequence: TGTGCCAGCACCCCCGTGGGTCAAGAGACCCAGTACTTC. It specifies CASTPVGQETQYF.

The sample holds a few counts of this clonotype. The rearrangement links TRBV5-6 to TRBJ1-2; possibly TRBD1 for D (5 bases). The germline V gene encodes CDR1 SGHDT and CDR2 YYEEEE. The V gene lost 3 bases and the J gene lost 5 bases, with 17 bases spanning the gap. CDR3 length: 15 residues. The DNA of the CDR3 is TGTGCCAGCAGCTCCCTACGGACAATGTCGTATGGCTACACCTTC. As protein: CASSSLRTMSYGYTF.

This chain uses TRBV30 with TRBJ1-2; no definite D call. CDR1 and CDR2 (germline): GTSNPN, SVGIG (reference sequence). Trimming took 2 bases from V and 4 from J, leaving 11 bases between them. The CDR3 loop spans 13 amino acids. The CDR3 loop reads CAWSPRSLYGYTF. CDR3 nucleotide sequence: TGTGCCTGGAGTCCGAGGAGCCTCTATGGCTACACCTTC. Filled out from reference TRBV30 and TRBJ1-2, the complete variable domain reads SQTIHQWPATLVQPVGSPLSLECTVEGTSNPNLYWYRQAAGRGLQLLFYSVGIGQISSEVPQNLSASRPQDRQFILSSKKLLLSDSGFYLCAWSPRSLYGYTFGSGTRLTVV.

This clonotype was seen many times. V is TRBV28 and J is TRBJ2-1; 9 nucleotides agree with TRBD1. This CDR3 is built from 15 residues. J gave up 2 bases and V 3 bases, and 2 bases lay outside the gene matches. Germline V lookup: CDR1 MDHEN, CDR2 SYDVKM. The CDR3 reads CASSLRTGAYNEQFF. As DNA, the CDR3 is TGTGCCAGCAGTTTGCGGACAGGGGCCTACAATGAGCAGTTCTTC.

This clonotype came up a few times. The genes are TRBV2 and TRBJ2-1, with D perhaps matching TRBD1 (5 bases). The germline V and J ends were trimmed by 2 bases and 7 bases, with 9 bases remaining between them. The V gene's germline CDR1 is SNHLY and CDR2 FYNNEI. The CDR3 contains 13 residues. CDR3 in DNA: TGTGCCAGCAGTGAACAGGGCATGAATGAGCAGTTCTTC. As protein: CASSEQGMNEQFF.

This clonotype was detected ten times or more. This chain uses TRBV5-1 with TRBJ2-1, with 9 nucleotides matching TRBD1. The germline V gene has CDR1 SGHRS and CDR2 YFSETQ. This CDR3 has 15 amino acids. V was pared by 6 bases and J by 4 bases, with 8 bases of the junction left unmatched. The CDR3 region is CASIAGQGTYNEQFF. CDR3 coding DNA: TGCGCCAGCATCGCCGGACAGGGGACGTACAATGAGCAGTTCTTC.

The sample holds many counts of this clonotype. The chain couples TRBV7-9 to TRBJ2-5, with D possibly being TRBD1 or TRBD2 (5 bases each). The germline V gene has CDR1 SEHNR and CDR2 FQNEAQ (reference sequence). This CDR3 region has 16 residues. Trimming took off 4 bases at V and 0 bases at J, with 15 bases between the two ends. The DNA for the CDR3 is TGTGCCAGCAGCTATCAATGGGACCTTTACCAAGAGACCCAGTACTTC. Translating gives CASSYQWDLYQETQYF.